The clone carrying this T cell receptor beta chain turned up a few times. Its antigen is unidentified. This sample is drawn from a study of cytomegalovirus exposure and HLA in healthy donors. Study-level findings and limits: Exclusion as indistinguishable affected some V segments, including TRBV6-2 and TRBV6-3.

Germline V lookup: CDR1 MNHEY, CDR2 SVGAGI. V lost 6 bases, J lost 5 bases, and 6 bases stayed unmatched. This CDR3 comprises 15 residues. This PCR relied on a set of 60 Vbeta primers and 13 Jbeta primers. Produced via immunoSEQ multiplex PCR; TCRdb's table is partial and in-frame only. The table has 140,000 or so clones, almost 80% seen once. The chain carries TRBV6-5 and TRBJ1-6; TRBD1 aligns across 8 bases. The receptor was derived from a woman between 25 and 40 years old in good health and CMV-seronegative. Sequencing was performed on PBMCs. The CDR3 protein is CASSWTGSDNSPLHF. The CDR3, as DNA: TGTGCCAGCAGCTGGACAGGGAGTGATAATTCACCCCTCCACTTT.